The 2 T cell receptor beta chains in this list originate from one sample, sequenced in a study of blood T cell repertoires in COVID-19. The assay was immunoSEQ multiplex PCR, and TCRdb's table has in-frame clones only and misses some. The sample comprises tens of thousands of clones, about nine tenths of which are singletons, and about 21% rests with the top ten. The specimen sequenced was peripheral blood. These receptors all stem from a woman in her forties or fifties with active or convalescent COVID-19.

The gene calls are TRBV30 and TRBJ2-7; 8 bases are a match to TRBD2. CDR1 is GTSNPN, CDR2 SVGIG, per germline (reference sequence). V lost 0 bases to trimming and J lost 3 bases; unmatched junction nucleotides: 4. This CDR3 region has 14 residues. The CDR3 DNA sequence: TGTGCCTGGAGTGTAGGACTAGCCCTCTACGAGCAGTACTTC. Its translation: CAWSVGLALYEQYF. The full variable domain, completed using reference TRBV30 and TRBJ2-7, is SQTIHQWPATLVQPVGSPLSLECTVEGTSNPNLYWYRQAAGRGLQLLFYSVGIGQISSEVPQNLSASRPQDRQFILSSKKLLLSDSGFYLCAWSVGLALYEQYFGPGTRLTVT.

Turning to this clone: The same CDR3 is also encoded by other DNA sequences in this sample. This chain links TRBV24-1 with TRBJ2-2; D uncertain. CDR3 size: 12 residues. Germline V gene sequence: CDR1 KGHDR, CDR2 SFDVKD. Trimming removed 9 bases from V and 4 bases from J, with 8 bases in between. DNA for the CDR3: TGTGCCACCTCTGCGGTCACCGGGGAGCTGTTTTTT. Protein: CATSAVTGELFF.